This TCR beta chain was recorded in a study of cytotoxic CD8 clonotypes in ibrutinib-treated CLL. General study points: Clonality went higher at ibrutinib response and then dropped back toward baseline at progression. Baseline clonality, above age-matched healthy donor levels, tracked circulating CD8+ T-cell counts.

TCRdb's table, derived via immunoSEQ multiplex PCR, lists solely in-frame clones and lacks some. The sample comprises approximately 210,000 clones, over 60% of which are singletons, and around an eighth rests with the top ten. This clone has a single count. Its cognate antigen is unknown. Germline CDR1 and CDR2: GTSNPN and SVGIG (reference sequence). CDR3 length: 14 residues. V shed 2 bases and J shed 3 bases, with 14 bases lying between them. The sequence was collected from a human donor with chronic lymphocytic leukemia. The specimen was PBMCs, collected after 24 months of ibrutinib treatment. The V and J genes are TRBV30 and TRBJ2-7, with a tentative D call TRBD2 (6 bases). CDR3 coding DNA: TGTGCCTGGAGTCCCGGGACTGGGAACTACGAGCAGTACTTC. Translated, it gives CAWSPGTGNYEQYF.